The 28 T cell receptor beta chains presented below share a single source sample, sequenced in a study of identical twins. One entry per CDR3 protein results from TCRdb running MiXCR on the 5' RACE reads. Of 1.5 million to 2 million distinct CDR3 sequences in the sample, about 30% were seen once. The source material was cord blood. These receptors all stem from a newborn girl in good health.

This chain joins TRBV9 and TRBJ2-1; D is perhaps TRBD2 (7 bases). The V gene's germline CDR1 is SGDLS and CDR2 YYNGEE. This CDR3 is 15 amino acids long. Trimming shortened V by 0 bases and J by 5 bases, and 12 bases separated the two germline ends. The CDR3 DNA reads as TGTGCCAGCAGCGTAGGGGCGGGGGCCAACAATGAGCAGTTCTTC. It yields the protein CASSVGAGANNEQFF. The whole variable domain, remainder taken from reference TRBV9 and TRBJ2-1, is DSGVTQTPKHLITATGQRVTLRCSPRSGDLSVYWYQQSLDQGLQFLIQYYNGEERAKGNILERFSAQQFPDLHSELNLSSLELGDSALYFCASSVGAGANNEQFFGPGTRLTVL.

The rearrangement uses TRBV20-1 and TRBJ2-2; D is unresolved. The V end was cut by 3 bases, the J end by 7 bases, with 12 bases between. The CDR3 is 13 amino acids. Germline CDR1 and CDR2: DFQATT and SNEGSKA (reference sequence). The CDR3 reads CSARTQLLGELFF. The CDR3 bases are TGCAGTGCTAGGACCCAACTCCTCGGGGAGCTGTTTTTT.

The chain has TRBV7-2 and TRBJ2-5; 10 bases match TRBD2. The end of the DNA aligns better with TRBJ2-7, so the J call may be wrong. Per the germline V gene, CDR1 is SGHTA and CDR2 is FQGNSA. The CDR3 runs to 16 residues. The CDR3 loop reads CASSLEGSSGGYEQYF. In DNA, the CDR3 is TGTGCCAGCAGCTTAGAAGGTTCTAGCGGGGGATACGAGCAGTACTTC.

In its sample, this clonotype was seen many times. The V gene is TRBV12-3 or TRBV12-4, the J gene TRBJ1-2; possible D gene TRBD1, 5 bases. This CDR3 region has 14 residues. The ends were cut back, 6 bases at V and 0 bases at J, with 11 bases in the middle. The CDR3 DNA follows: TGTGCCAGCAGCCGGCAGGGCTCTAACTATGGCTACACCTTC. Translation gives CASSRQGSNYGYTF.

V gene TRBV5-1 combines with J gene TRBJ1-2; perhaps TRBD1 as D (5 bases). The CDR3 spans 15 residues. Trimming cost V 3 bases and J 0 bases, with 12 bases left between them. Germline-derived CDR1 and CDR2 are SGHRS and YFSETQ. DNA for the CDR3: TGCGCCAGCAGCTACGGGACGCTAGCTAACTATGGCTACACCTTC. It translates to CASSYGTLANYGYTF.

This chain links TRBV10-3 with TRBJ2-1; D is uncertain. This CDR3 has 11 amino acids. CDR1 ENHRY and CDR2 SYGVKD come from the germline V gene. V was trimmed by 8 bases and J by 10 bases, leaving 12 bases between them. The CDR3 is CAIGEGSEQFF. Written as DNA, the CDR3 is TGTGCCATCGGGGAAGGGTCGGAGCAGTTCTTC.

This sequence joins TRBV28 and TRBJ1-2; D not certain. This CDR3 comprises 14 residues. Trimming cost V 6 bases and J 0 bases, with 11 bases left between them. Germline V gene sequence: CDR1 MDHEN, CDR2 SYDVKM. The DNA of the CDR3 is TGTGCCAGCAGGTTCCCCGGGACTAACTATGGCTACACCTTC. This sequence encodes CASRFPGTNYGYTF.

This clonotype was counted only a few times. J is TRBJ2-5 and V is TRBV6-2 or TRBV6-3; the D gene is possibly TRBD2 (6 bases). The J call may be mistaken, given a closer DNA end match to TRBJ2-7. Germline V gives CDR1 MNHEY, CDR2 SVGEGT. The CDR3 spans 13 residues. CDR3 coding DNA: TGTGCCAGCAAACCGGACTATTTCTACGAGCAGTACTTC. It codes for CASKPDYFYEQYF.

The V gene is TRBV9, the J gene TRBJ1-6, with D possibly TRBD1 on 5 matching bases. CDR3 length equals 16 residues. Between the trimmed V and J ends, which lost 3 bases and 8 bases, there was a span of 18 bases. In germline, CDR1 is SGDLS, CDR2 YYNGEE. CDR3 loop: CASSALWGGTDSPLHF. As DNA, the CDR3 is TGTGCCAGCAGCGCCCTTTGGGGGGGGACCGATTCACCCCTCCACTTT. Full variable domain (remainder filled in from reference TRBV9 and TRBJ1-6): DSGVTQTPKHLITATGQRVTLRCSPRSGDLSVYWYQQSLDQGLQFLIQYYNGEERAKGNILERFSAQQFPDLHSELNLSSLELGDSALYFCASSALWGGTDSPLHFGNGTRLTVT.

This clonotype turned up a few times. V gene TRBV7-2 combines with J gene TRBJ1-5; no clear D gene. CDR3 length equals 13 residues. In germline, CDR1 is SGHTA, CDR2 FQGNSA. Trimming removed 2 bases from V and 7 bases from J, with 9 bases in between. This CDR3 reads CASSLKGEQPQHF. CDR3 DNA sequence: TGTGCCAGCAGCTTAAAGGGAGAGCAGCCCCAGCATTTT. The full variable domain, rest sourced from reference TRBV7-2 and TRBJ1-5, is GAGVSQSPSNKVTEKGKDVELRCDPISGHTALYWYRQSLGQGLEFLIYFQGNSAPDKSGLPSDRFSAERTGGSVSTLTIQRTQQEDSAVYLCASSLKGEQPQHFGDGTRLSIL.

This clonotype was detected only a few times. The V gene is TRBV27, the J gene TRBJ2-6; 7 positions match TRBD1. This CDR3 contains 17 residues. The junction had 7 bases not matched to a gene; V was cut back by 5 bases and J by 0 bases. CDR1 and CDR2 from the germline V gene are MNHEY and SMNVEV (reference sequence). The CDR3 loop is CASSQGQLSSGANVLTF. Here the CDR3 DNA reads TGTGCCAGCAGTCAGGGACAGCTTAGCTCTGGGGCCAACGTCCTGACTTTC. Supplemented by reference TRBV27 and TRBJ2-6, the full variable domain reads EAQVTQNPRYLITVTGKKLTVTCSQNMNHEYMSWYRQDPGLGLRQIYYSMNVEVTDKGDVPEGYKVSRKEKRNFPLILESPSPNQTSLYFCASSQGQLSSGANVLTFGAGSRLTVL.

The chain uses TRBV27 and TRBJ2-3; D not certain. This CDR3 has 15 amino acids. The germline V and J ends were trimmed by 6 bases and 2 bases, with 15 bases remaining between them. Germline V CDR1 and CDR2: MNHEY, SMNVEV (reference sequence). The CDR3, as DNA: TGTGCCAGCAGGCGGAGAACTCTATCCACAGATACGCAGTATTTT. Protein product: CASRRRTLSTDTQYF.

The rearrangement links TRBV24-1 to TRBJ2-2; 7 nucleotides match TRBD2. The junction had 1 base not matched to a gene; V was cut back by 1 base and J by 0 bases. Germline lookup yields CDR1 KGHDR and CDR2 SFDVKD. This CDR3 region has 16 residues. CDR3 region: CATSDLLATNTGELFF. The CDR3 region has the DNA TGTGCCACCAGTGATTTACTAGCGACGAACACCGGGGAGCTGTTTTTT.

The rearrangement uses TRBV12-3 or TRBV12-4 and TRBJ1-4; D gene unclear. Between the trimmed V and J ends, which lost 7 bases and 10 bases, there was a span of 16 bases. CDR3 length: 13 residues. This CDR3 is CASKIEGLGKLFF. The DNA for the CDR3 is TGTGCCAGCAAGATAGAGGGATTGGGAAAACTGTTTTTT.

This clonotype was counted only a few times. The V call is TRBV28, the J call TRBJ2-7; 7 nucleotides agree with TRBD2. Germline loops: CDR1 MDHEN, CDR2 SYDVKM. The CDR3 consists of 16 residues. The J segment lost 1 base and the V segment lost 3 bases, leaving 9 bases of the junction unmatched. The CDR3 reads CASSFLGLAASYEQYF. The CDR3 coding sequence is TGTGCCAGCAGTTTTCTTGGCCTAGCGGCTTCCTACGAGCAGTACTTC.

The CDR3 loop reads CASSLGHANEQYF. CDR3 coding DNA: TGTGCCAGCAGCTTAGGCCATGCTAACGAGCAGTACTTC. The V gene is TRBV7-2, the J gene TRBJ2-7; D unresolved. Germline V gene sequence: CDR1 SGHTA, CDR2 FQGNSA. Trimming took 1 base from V and 5 from J, leaving 9 bases between them. CDR3 length equals 13 residues.

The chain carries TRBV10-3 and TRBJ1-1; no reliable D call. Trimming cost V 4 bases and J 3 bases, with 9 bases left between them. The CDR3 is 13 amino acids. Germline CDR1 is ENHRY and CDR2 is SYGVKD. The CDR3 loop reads CAISGGGYTEAFF. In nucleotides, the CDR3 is TGTGCCATCAGTGGGGGAGGGTACACTGAAGCTTTCTTT.

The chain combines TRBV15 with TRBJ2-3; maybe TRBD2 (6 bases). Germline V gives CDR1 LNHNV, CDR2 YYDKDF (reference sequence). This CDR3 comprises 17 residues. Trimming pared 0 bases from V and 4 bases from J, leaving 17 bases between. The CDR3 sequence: CATSREDYQEPADTQYF. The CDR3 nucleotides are TGTGCCACCAGCAGAGAGGACTACCAAGAACCCGCAGATACGCAGTATTTT.

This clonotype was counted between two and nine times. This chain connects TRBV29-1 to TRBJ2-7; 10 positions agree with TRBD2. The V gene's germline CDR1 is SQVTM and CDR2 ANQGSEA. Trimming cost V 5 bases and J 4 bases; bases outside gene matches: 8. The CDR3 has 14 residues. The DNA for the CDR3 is TGCAGCGTTTCCTTAGCGGGAGGCGGTTACGAGCAGTACTTC. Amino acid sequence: CSVSLAGGGYEQYF.

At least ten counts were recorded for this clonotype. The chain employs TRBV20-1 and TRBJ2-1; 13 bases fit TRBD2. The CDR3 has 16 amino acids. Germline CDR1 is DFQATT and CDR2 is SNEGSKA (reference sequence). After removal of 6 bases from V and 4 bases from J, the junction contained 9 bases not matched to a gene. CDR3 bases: TGCAGTGCGCGCGTCGGACTAGCGGGAGTTTACAATGAGCAGTTCTTC. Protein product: CSARVGLAGVYNEQFF.

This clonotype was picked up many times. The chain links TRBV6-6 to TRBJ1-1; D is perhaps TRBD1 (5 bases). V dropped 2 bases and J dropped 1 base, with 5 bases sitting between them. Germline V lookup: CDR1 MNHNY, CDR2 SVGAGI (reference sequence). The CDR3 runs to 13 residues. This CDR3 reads CASSYRGNTEAFF. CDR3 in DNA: TGTGCCAGCAGTTACAGGGGGAACACTGAAGCTTTCTTT.

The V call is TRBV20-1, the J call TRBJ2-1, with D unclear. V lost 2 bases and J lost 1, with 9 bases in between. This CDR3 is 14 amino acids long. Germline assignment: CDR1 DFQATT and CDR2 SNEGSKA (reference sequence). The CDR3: CSARPPRSYNEQFF. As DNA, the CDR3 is TGCAGTGCTAGACCCCCTCGTTCCTACAATGAGCAGTTCTTC.

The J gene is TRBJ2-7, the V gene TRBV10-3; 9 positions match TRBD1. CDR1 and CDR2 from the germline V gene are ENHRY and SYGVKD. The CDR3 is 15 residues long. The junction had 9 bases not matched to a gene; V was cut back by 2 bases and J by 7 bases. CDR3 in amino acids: CAISEGQGTYNEQYF. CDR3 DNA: TGTGCCATCAGTGAGGGACAGGGGACTTACAATGAGCAGTACTTC.

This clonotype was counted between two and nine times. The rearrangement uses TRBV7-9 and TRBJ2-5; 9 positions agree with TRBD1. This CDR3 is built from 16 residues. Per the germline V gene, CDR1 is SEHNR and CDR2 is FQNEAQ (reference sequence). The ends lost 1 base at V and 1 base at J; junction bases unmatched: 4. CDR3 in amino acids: CASSLGDREGQETQYF. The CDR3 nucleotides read TGTGCCAGCAGCTTAGGGGACAGGGAAGGCCAAGAGACCCAGTACTTC.

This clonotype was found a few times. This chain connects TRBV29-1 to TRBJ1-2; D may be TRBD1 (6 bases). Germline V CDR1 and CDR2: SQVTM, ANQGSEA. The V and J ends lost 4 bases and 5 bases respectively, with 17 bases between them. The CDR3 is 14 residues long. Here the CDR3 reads CSVGRGTPLYGYTF. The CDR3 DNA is TGCAGCGTTGGCAGGGGCACCCCTCTATATGGCTACACCTTC.

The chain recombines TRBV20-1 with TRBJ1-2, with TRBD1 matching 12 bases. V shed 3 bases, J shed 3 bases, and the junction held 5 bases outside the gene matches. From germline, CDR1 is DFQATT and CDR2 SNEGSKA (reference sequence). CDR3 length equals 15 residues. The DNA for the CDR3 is TGCAGTGCTAGTTCGGGACAGGGGGCGGACTATGGCTACACCTTC. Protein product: CSASSGQGADYGYTF.

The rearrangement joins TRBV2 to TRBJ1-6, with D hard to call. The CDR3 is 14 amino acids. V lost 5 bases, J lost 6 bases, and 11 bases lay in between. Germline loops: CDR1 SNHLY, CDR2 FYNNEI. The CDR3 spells CASSTTASNSPLHF. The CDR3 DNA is TGTGCCAGCAGTACAACAGCAAGTAATTCACCCCTCCACTTT. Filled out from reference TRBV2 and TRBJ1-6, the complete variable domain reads EPEVTQTPSHQVTQMGQEVILRCVPISNHLYFYWYRQILGQKVEFLVSFYNNEISEKSEIFDDQFSVERPDGSNFTLKIRSTKLEDSAMYFCASSTTASNSPLHFGNGTRLTVT.

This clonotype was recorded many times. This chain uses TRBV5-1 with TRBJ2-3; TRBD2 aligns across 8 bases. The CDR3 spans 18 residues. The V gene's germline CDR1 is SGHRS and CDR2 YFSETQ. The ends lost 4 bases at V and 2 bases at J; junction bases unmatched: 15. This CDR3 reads CASSLKGTSGLITDTQYF. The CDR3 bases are TGCGCCAGCAGCCTGAAAGGAACTAGCGGTCTAATCACAGATACGCAGTATTTT.